The 5 T cell receptor beta chains below were found in one sample sequenced in a study of cytomegalovirus exposure and HLA in healthy donors. Vbeta (60) and Jbeta (13) primers were used in the PCR. Profiling relied on immunoSEQ multiplex PCR, and the TCRdb table lists in-frame clones only, not all of them. The sample shows about 140,000 clones, roughly 82% of them seen only once. The specimen was PBMCs. These receptors came from a man in his late teens or twenties in good health and CMV-seropositive.

This clone has just one count. V usage is TRBV5-5 and J usage is TRBJ1-5; no reliable D call. The V end was cut by 2 bases, the J end by 6 bases, with 15 bases between. The CDR3 has 15 amino acids. Germline V gene sequence: CDR1 SGHKS, CDR2 YYEKEE (reference sequence). The CDR3 nucleotides read TGTGCCAGCAGCTTAGTGAGGGTAGGGAGTCAGCCCCAGCATTTT. Translation gives CASSLVRVGSQPQHF. The variable domain in full, with the rest retrieved from reference TRBV5-5 and TRBJ1-5, is DAGVTQSPTHLIKTRGQQVTLRCSPISGHKSVSWYQQVLGQGPQFIFQYYEKEERGRGNFPDRFSARQFPNYSSELNVNALLLGDSALYLCASSLVRVGSQPQHFGDGTRLSIL.

The chain joins TRBV11-2 to TRBJ1-5; possibly TRBD1 for D (5 bases). The CDR3 covers 15 residues. The V gene's germline CDR1 is SGHAT and CDR2 FQNNGV. V lost 4 bases and J lost 0, with 10 bases in between. For the CDR3, the DNA is TGTGCCAGCAGCTCCATAGGGGCTAGCAATCAGCCCCAGCATTTT. Translated: CASSSIGASNQPQHF.

J is TRBJ2-7 and V is TRBV4-1; 11 positions agree with TRBD2. Germline loops: CDR1 MGHRA, CDR2 YSYEKL. This CDR3 region has 16 residues. V lost 0 bases and J lost 3; bases outside the gene matches: 4. CDR3 DNA sequence: TGCGCCAGCAGCCAAGATGATAGCGGGAGGGTCTACGAGCAGTACTTC. Translated, it gives CASSQDDSGRVYEQYF.

The rearrangement joins TRBV4-1 to TRBJ1-1; D not certain. With 8 bases removed from V and 1 base from J, the gap between germline ends came to 14 bases. Germline CDR1 reads MGHRA; CDR2 reads YSYEKL. This CDR3 has 14 amino acids. CDR3 residues: CASRLLVRNTEAFF. CDR3 DNA: TGCGCCAGCCGTCTTCTTGTCCGGAACACTGAAGCTTTCTTT.

The chain is built from TRBV6-1 and TRBJ2-3; 14 nucleotides agree with TRBD2. CDR3 length: 16 residues. Germline-derived CDR1 and CDR2 are MNHNS and SASEGT. V trimming: 4 bases; J trimming: 0 bases; junction bases outside the gene matches: 0. CDR3 protein: CASSGLAGGSTDTQYF. The CDR3 DNA follows: TGTGCCAGCAGTGGACTAGCGGGAGGGAGCACAGATACGCAGTATTTT.